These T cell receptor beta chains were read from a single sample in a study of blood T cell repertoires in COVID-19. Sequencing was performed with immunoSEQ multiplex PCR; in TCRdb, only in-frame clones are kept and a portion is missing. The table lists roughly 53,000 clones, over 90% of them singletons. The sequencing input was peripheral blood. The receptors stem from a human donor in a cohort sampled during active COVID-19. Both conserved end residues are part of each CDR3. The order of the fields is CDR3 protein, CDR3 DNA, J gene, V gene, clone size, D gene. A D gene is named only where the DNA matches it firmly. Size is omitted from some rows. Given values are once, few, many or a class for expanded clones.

CDR3aa: CASSRSGSGFGELFF; CDR3nt: TGTGCCAGCAGTAGGTCGGGTAGCGGGTTCGGGGAGCTGTTTTTT; j_gene: TRBJ2-2; v_gene: TRBV28; abundance: NA; d_gene: TRBD2
CDR3aa: CATRLGGLTDTQYF; CDR3nt: TGTGCCACACGACTCGGGGGGCTGACAGATACGCAGTATTTT; j_gene: TRBJ2-3; v_gene: TRBV30; abundance: NA; d_gene: NA
CDR3aa: CASTLRGETQYF; CDR3nt: TGTGCCAGCACCCTTAGGGGTGAGACCCAGTACTTC; j_gene: TRBJ2-5; v_gene: TRBV7-8; abundance: NA; d_gene: NA
CDR3aa: CASSLSRTYKETQYF; CDR3nt: TGTGCCAGCAGCTTGAGCAGGACTTACAAAGAGACCCAGTACTTC; j_gene: TRBJ2-5; v_gene: TRBV7-8; abundance: NA; d_gene: NA
CDR3aa: CSMTGTLYNEQFF; CDR3nt: TGCAGCATGACCGGGACATTGTACAATGAGCAGTTCTTC; j_gene: TRBJ2-1; v_gene: TRBV29-1; abundance: NA; d_gene: NA
CDR3aa: CASSQAKLLLAGVSTGELFF; CDR3nt: TGTGCCAGCAGCCAGGCAAAACTTCTGTTAGCGGGAGTGTCCACCGGGGAGCTGTTTTTT; j_gene: TRBJ2-2; v_gene: TRBV28; abundance: NA; d_gene: TRBD2
CDR3aa: CASSELAGRPGLRGETQYF; CDR3nt: TGCGCCAGCAGTGAGTTGGCGGGACGACCTGGGCTGCGGGGAGAGACCCAGTACTTC; j_gene: TRBJ2-5; v_gene: TRBV10-1; abundance: NA; d_gene: NA
CDR3aa: CASSDREGGITLHF; CDR3nt: TGTGCCAGCAGTGACCGGGAGGGCGGTATCACCCTCCACTTT; j_gene: TRBJ1-6; v_gene: TRBV6-1; abundance: NA; d_gene: NA
CDR3aa: CASSLGVGLQETQYF; CDR3nt: TGTGCCAGCAGCTTAGGAGTGGGCCTCCAAGAGACCCAGTACTTC; j_gene: TRBJ2-5; v_gene: TRBV7-9; abundance: NA; d_gene: NA
CDR3aa: CASRTLTGTSEYNEQFF; CDR3nt: TGTGCCAGCAGGACCTTGACAGGGACTAGCGAGTACAATGAGCAGTTCTTC; j_gene: TRBJ2-1; v_gene: TRBV28; abundance: NA; d_gene: TRBD2
CDR3aa: CASSGDRSPSNEQFF; CDR3nt: TGTGCCAGCAGTGGGGACAGGAGCCCATCCAATGAGCAGTTCTTC; j_gene: TRBJ2-1; v_gene: TRBV25-1; abundance: NA; d_gene: TRBD1
CDR3aa: CASSVFGSGLSSYNEQFF; CDR3nt: TGTGCCAGCAGCGTCTTCGGGAGCGGGCTGAGCTCCTACAATGAGCAGTTCTTC; j_gene: TRBJ2-1; v_gene: TRBV9; abundance: NA; d_gene: NA
CDR3aa: CATRDRVEFF; CDR3nt: TGTGCCACCCGGGACAGGGTGGAGTTCTTC; j_gene: TRBJ2-1; v_gene: TRBV10-3; abundance: NA; d_gene: TRBD1
CDR3aa: CAISGENTGELFF; CDR3nt: TGTGCCATCAGCGGGGAGAACACCGGGGAGCTGTTTTTT; j_gene: TRBJ2-2; v_gene: TRBV10-3; abundance: NA; d_gene: NA
CDR3aa: CASSLVAGGYNEQFF; CDR3nt: TGTGCCAGCAGCTTAGTAGCGGGAGGCTACAATGAGCAGTTCTTC; j_gene: TRBJ2-1; v_gene: TRBV11-3; abundance: NA; d_gene: TRBD2
CDR3aa: CASSLVPGLEETQYF; CDR3nt: TGCGCCAGCAGCTTGGTTCCAGGGCTCGAAGAGACCCAGTACTTC; j_gene: TRBJ2-5; v_gene: TRBV5-1; abundance: NA; d_gene: NA
CDR3aa: CATRDTDSPLHF; CDR3nt: TGTGCCACCAGAGACACCGATTCACCCCTCCACTTT; j_gene: TRBJ1-6; v_gene: TRBV10-3; abundance: NA; d_gene: NA
CDR3aa: CASSQDTGQKEQYF; CDR3nt: TGTGCCAGCAGCCAAGACACCGGACAGAAGGAGCAGTACTTC; j_gene: TRBJ2-7; v_gene: TRBV3-1/TRBV3-2; abundance: once; d_gene: NA
CDR3aa: CASSQRLVQETQYF; CDR3nt: TGTGCCAGCAGCCAGAGACTAGTCCAAGAGACCCAGTACTTC; j_gene: TRBJ2-5; v_gene: TRBV2; abundance: NA; d_gene: NA
CDR3aa: CASSSQSYNEQFF; CDR3nt: TGTGCCAGCAGCTCCCAATCCTACAATGAGCAGTTCTTC; j_gene: TRBJ2-1; v_gene: TRBV11-2; abundance: NA; d_gene: NA
CDR3aa: CASSLADYAGVTYNEQFF; CDR3nt: TGTGCCAGCAGCTTAGCGGATTACGCGGGAGTGACCTACAATGAGCAGTTCTTC; j_gene: TRBJ2-1; v_gene: TRBV7-2; abundance: NA; d_gene: TRBD2
CDR3aa: CATSDLPNPNRGRPTLAKNIQYF; CDR3nt: TGTGCCACCAGTGATTTGCCCAATCCAAACCGGGGGAGGCCCACCCTAGCCAAAAACATTCAGTACTTC; j_gene: TRBJ2-4; v_gene: TRBV24-1; abundance: NA; d_gene: NA
CDR3aa: CSGVLQGGTEAFF; CDR3nt: TGCAGCGGCGTACTACAGGGGGGTACTGAAGCTTTCTTT; j_gene: TRBJ1-1; v_gene: TRBV29-1; abundance: NA; d_gene: TRBD1
CDR3aa: CASSPTTSATGELFF; CDR3nt: TGTGCCAGCAGTCCAACTACTAGCGCTACCGGGGAGCTGTTTTTT; j_gene: TRBJ2-2; v_gene: TRBV27; abundance: once; d_gene: TRBD2
CDR3aa: CASCPSAGVQETQYF; CDR3nt: TGTGCCAGCTGCCCGTCGGCGGGAGTCCAAGAGACCCAGTACTTC; j_gene: TRBJ2-5; v_gene: TRBV27; abundance: NA; d_gene: TRBD2
CDR3aa: CASTVGTGSYQETQYF; CDR3nt: TGTGCCAGCACCGTCGGGACAGGGTCTTATCAAGAGACCCAGTACTTC; j_gene: TRBJ2-5; v_gene: TRBV11-2; abundance: NA; d_gene: TRBD1
CDR3aa: CASSGTSGSYNEQFF; CDR3nt: TGTGCCAGCAGCGGTACTAGCGGGAGCTACAATGAGCAGTTCTTC; j_gene: TRBJ2-1; v_gene: TRBV9; abundance: NA; d_gene: TRBD2
CDR3aa: CAGYTGETGELFF; CDR3nt: TGTGCCGGCTACACAGGGGAGACCGGGGAGCTGTTTTTT; j_gene: TRBJ2-2; v_gene: TRBV6-6; abundance: few; d_gene: TRBD1
CDR3aa: CATSAGETGFGEQFF; CDR3nt: TGTGCCACCAGTGCCGGGGAGACAGGGTTTGGTGAGCAGTTCTTC; j_gene: TRBJ2-1; v_gene: TRBV24-1; abundance: NA; d_gene: TRBD1
CDR3aa: CASSDEGAGYGYTF; CDR3nt: TGTGCCAGCAGTGATGAGGGCGCCGGATATGGCTACACCTTC; j_gene: TRBJ1-2; v_gene: TRBV6-1; abundance: NA; d_gene: NA
CDR3aa: CASSLDDRLVYEQYF; CDR3nt: TGTGCCAGCAGTCTCGATGACAGACTAGTCTACGAGCAGTACTTC; j_gene: TRBJ2-7; v_gene: TRBV6-5; abundance: NA; d_gene: NA
CDR3aa: CASSLRGLRDEQFF; CDR3nt: TGTGCCAGCTCACTACGGGGACTTAGGGATGAGCAGTTCTTC; j_gene: TRBJ2-1; v_gene: TRBV18; abundance: NA; d_gene: NA
CDR3aa: CASSLSDRIYGYTF; CDR3nt: TGTGCCAGCAGTTTATCAGACAGAATCTATGGCTACACCTTC; j_gene: TRBJ1-2; v_gene: TRBV28; abundance: NA; d_gene: NA
CDR3aa: CASRSMAGLSPLHF; CDR3nt: TGTGCCAGCAGATCCATGGCAGGGCTTTCACCCCTCCACTTT; j_gene: TRBJ1-6; v_gene: TRBV6-6; abundance: NA; d_gene: NA
CDR3aa: CASSQVSTDTEAFF; CDR3nt: TGCGCCAGCAGCCAAGTTTCGACAGACACTGAAGCTTTCTTT; j_gene: TRBJ1-1; v_gene: TRBV4-3; abundance: NA; d_gene: NA
CDR3aa: CASRLQGTNNQPQHF; CDR3nt: TGTGCCAGCAGGCTACAGGGGACCAACAATCAGCCCCAGCATTTT; j_gene: TRBJ1-5; v_gene: TRBV6-5; abundance: NA; d_gene: TRBD1
CDR3aa: CASSPNQAGTNQPQHF; CDR3nt: TGTGCCAGCTCACCAAATCAGGCCGGGACAAATCAGCCCCAGCATTTT; j_gene: TRBJ1-5; v_gene: TRBV18; abundance: NA; d_gene: NA
CDR3aa: CASRRGLAGTDTQYF; CDR3nt: TGTGCCAGCAGGCGGGGGTTAGCGGGCACAGATACGCAGTATTTT; j_gene: TRBJ2-3; v_gene: TRBV5-8; abundance: once; d_gene: TRBD2
CDR3aa: CASSAGDRATGANVLTF; CDR3nt: TGCGCCAGCAGCGCGGGGGACAGGGCGACTGGGGCCAACGTCCTGACTTTC; j_gene: TRBJ2-6; v_gene: TRBV5-1; abundance: NA; d_gene: TRBD1
CDR3aa: CASSPQRGRNTEAFF; CDR3nt: TGTGCCAGCAGCCCCCAGCGTGGCCGCAACACTGAAGCTTTCTTT; j_gene: TRBJ1-1; v_gene: TRBV4-2; abundance: NA; d_gene: NA
CDR3aa: CASSMTGATEAFF; CDR3nt: TGTGCCAGCAGCATGACAGGGGCCACTGAAGCTTTCTTT; j_gene: TRBJ1-1; v_gene: TRBV7-9; abundance: NA; d_gene: TRBD1
CDR3aa: CASSLAGGGPNTEAFF; CDR3nt: TGTGCCAGCAGCTTGGCAGGGGGCGGGCCCAACACTGAAGCTTTCTTT; j_gene: TRBJ1-1; v_gene: TRBV5-4; abundance: NA; d_gene: TRBD1
CDR3aa: CASSLLPGGRETQYF; CDR3nt: TGCGCCAGCAGCTTGCTACCAGGGGGCCGGGAGACCCAGTACTTC; j_gene: TRBJ2-5; v_gene: TRBV5-1; abundance: NA; d_gene: TRBD1
CDR3aa: CARRGGLAGGTGELFF; CDR3nt: TGTGCCCGCAGGGGTGGCCTAGCGGGGGGGACCGGGGAGCTGTTTTTT; j_gene: TRBJ2-2; v_gene: TRBV3-1/TRBV3-2; abundance: once; d_gene: TRBD2
CDR3aa: CASSQGRGANIQYF; CDR3nt: TGTGCCAGCAGCCAAGGTCGGGGGGCAAACATTCAGTACTTC; j_gene: TRBJ2-4; v_gene: TRBV3-1/TRBV3-2; abundance: NA; d_gene: NA
CDR3aa: CASSQSSQGNTEAFF; CDR3nt: TGCGCCAGCAGCCAATCTTCGCAGGGTAACACTGAAGCTTTCTTT; j_gene: TRBJ1-1; v_gene: TRBV4-3; abundance: NA; d_gene: NA
CDR3aa: CASSFRDRGAGELFF; CDR3nt: TGCGCCAGCAGCTTCCGGGACAGGGGGGCCGGGGAGCTGTTTTTT; j_gene: TRBJ2-2; v_gene: TRBV5-1; abundance: NA; d_gene: TRBD1
CDR3aa: CSARAGETQYF; CDR3nt: TGCAGTGCTAGGGCCGGGGAGACCCAGTACTTC; j_gene: TRBJ2-5; v_gene: TRBV20-1; abundance: NA; d_gene: NA
CDR3aa: CASTLAGGGKEQYF; CDR3nt: TGTGCCAGCACCCTAGCGGGGGGGGGAAAGGAGCAGTACTTC; j_gene: TRBJ2-7; v_gene: TRBV28; abundance: NA; d_gene: TRBD2
CDR3aa: CASSVRGGSYNEQFF; CDR3nt: TGTGCCAGCAGCGTCAGGGGAGGGTCCTACAATGAGCAGTTCTTC; j_gene: TRBJ2-1; v_gene: TRBV9; abundance: NA; d_gene: NA